One sample yielded the 27 T cell receptor beta chains listed below, sequenced in a study of beta chain features in type 1 diabetes. General study results and limits: Moderate yet significant TCRB CDR3 shortening was seen in Type 1 diabetes patients in all four CD4+ subsets.

The investigators reverse transcribed all of the isolated RNA, so they sequenced expressed TCRB transcripts. The method was immunoSEQ multiplex PCR; TCRdb's version includes in-frame clones alone and lacks a portion of them. The repertoire holds around 310,000 clones, with about 14% as singletons. No cognate antigen is known for these TCRs. Sequences were obtained from naive CD4+ T cells from blood. These receptors all stem from a woman between 18 and 30 years old with type 1 diabetes.

The chain is built from TRBV7-9 and TRBJ1-4; 10 bases agree with TRBD1. The CDR3 is 13 amino acids. V dropped 8 bases and J dropped 5; count of bases not matched to a gene: 2. CDR1 and CDR2 (germline): SEHNR, FQNEAQ (reference sequence). This CDR3 reads CASADRGNEKLFF. The CDR3 nucleotides are TGTGCCAGCGCGGACAGGGGGAATGAAAAACTGTTTTTT.

The chain has TRBV7-2 and TRBJ2-4, with 12 bases identical to TRBD2. CDR3 length: 15 amino acids. Germline assignment: CDR1 SGHTA and CDR2 FQGNSA. J lost 8 bases, V lost 2 bases, and 4 bases had no gene match. The CDR3 region is CASSLRLAGEYIQYF. In DNA form, the CDR3 reads TGTGCCAGCAGCTTAAGACTAGCGGGAGAGTACATTCAGTACTTC.

The chain uses TRBV7-2 and TRBJ2-6; 8 positions match TRBD1. Germline V gene sequence: CDR1 SGHTA, CDR2 FQGNSA. J was trimmed by 0 bases and V by 3 bases; bases with no gene match: 4. The CDR3 has 17 amino acids. CDR3 protein: CASSFGTGLSGANVLTF. CDR3 bases: TGTGCCAGCAGCTTCGGGACAGGACTCTCTGGGGCCAACGTCCTGACTTTC.

V usage is TRBV18 and J usage is TRBJ1-1; 10 bases align to TRBD1. Germline CDR1 reads KGHSH; CDR2 reads LQKENI. The V segment lost 1 base and the J segment 10 bases; nucleotides outside the gene matches: 6. This CDR3 has 14 residues. In DNA form, the CDR3 reads TGTGCCAGCTCACCACGAGACAGGGGGCCGGGAGCTTTCTTT. Encoded protein: CASSPRDRGPGAFF. The full variable domain, in which reference TRBV18 and TRBJ1-1 provide the parts outside the CDR3, is NAGVMQNPRHLVRRRGQEARLRCSPMKGHSHVYWYRQLPEEGLKFMVYLQKENIIDESGMPKERFSAEFPKEGPSILRIQQVVRGDSAAYFCASSPRDRGPGAFFGQGTRLTVV.

The chain links TRBV6-6 to TRBJ1-2; 10 nucleotides match TRBD1. V was clipped by 5 bases and J by 6 bases; unmatched bases: 9. The CDR3 covers 15 residues. Germline V gene sequence: CDR1 MNHNY, CDR2 SVGAGI (reference sequence). CDR3 in amino acids: CASSPQTDRGHGYTF. CDR3 in DNA: TGTGCCAGCAGTCCCCAAACCGACAGGGGGCATGGCTACACCTTC.

A few counts support this clone. V usage is TRBV18 and J usage is TRBJ2-2; 9 nucleotides agree with TRBD2. Losses at the gene ends were 2 bases for V and 4 bases for J; bases not matched to a gene: 2. The CDR3 runs to 15 residues. CDR1 is KGHSH, CDR2 LQKENI, per germline. The CDR3 DNA is TGTGCCAGCTCACCAGCTAGCGGGATCACCGGGGAGCTGTTTTTT. Protein product: CASSPASGITGELFF. Supplemented by reference TRBV18 and TRBJ2-2, the full variable domain reads NAGVMQNPRHLVRRRGQEARLRCSPMKGHSHVYWYRQLPEEGLKFMVYLQKENIIDESGMPKERFSAEFPKEGPSILRIQQVVRGDSAAYFCASSPASGITGELFFGEGSRLTVL.

The V call is TRBV2, the J call TRBJ1-1, with D possibly matching TRBD1 (6 bases). This CDR3 contains 14 residues. Looked up from germline, CDR1 is SNHLY and CDR2 is FYNNEI. V was shortened by 10 bases and J by 0 bases, with 15 bases between the two germline ends. The chain's CDR3 is CAIIYRVMNTEAFF. The CDR3 nucleotides are TGTGCCATTATTTACAGGGTCATGAACACTGAAGCTTTCTTT.

There are a few counts of this clone. CDR3 loop: CSVVVATGYNEQFF. In DNA, the CDR3 is TGCAGCGTTGTTGTAGCGACAGGGTACAATGAGCAGTTCTTC. The V and J genes are TRBV29-1 and TRBJ2-1, with TRBD1 identical over 7 bases. After removal of 4 bases from V and 4 bases from J, the junction contained 7 bases not matched to a gene. Germline lookup yields CDR1 SQVTM and CDR2 ANQGSEA. This CDR3 is 14 amino acids long.

The sample holds a few counts of this clone. The chain recombines TRBV28 with TRBJ2-2; 13 nucleotides align to TRBD2. V was clipped by 2 bases and J by 7 bases; unmatched bases: 10. The CDR3 runs 18 residues. Germline V gene lookup returns CDR1 MDHEN and CDR2 SYDVKM. Written as DNA, the CDR3 is TGTGCCAGCAGTTTACCCTGGACTAGCGGGAGATTGAGCGGGGAGCTGTTTTTT. As protein: CASSLPWTSGRLSGELFF.

V and J are TRBV7-8 and TRBJ2-5; weak D call: TRBD1 (5 bases). The V gene lost 3 bases and the J gene lost 3 bases, with 14 bases spanning the gap. This CDR3 comprises 15 residues. CDR1 and CDR2 (germline): SGHVS, FQNEAQ. In DNA form, the CDR3 reads TGTGCCAGCAGCTTTGGGGCTAGGTTGAAAGAGACCCAGTACTTC. Translating gives CASSFGARLKETQYF.

This clone showed up just a few times. The rearrangement uses TRBV30 and TRBJ2-7; 9 bases align to TRBD1. Losses at the gene ends were 5 bases for V and 2 bases for J; bases not matched to a gene: 4. The length of the CDR3 is 13 residues. Germline lookup yields CDR1 GTSNPN and CDR2 SVGIG (reference sequence). The CDR3 is CAWSGTGTYEQYF. The DNA for the CDR3 is TGTGCCTGGTCCGGGACAGGGACCTACGAGCAGTACTTC.

The V and J genes are TRBV2 and TRBJ2-3; 12 bases match TRBD2. J was trimmed by 6 bases and V by 4 bases; bases with no gene match: 2. The CDR3 has 14 amino acids. Germline values: CDR1 SNHLY, CDR2 FYNNEI. The CDR3 bases are TGTGCCAGCAGTGGACTAGCGGGAGAGGATACGCAGTATTTT. Its translation is CASSGLAGEDTQYF.

This clone was recorded a few times. For the CDR3, the DNA is TGTGCCAGCAGCCAAGAGGGACTAGCGGGAGGAAATGAGCAGTTCTTC. As protein: CASSQEGLAGGNEQFF. The gene calls are TRBV4-2 and TRBJ2-1; 15 bases fit TRBD2. The V gene end was trimmed by 0 bases and the J gene end by 7 bases; junction bases not matched to a gene: 1. Germline loops: CDR1 LGHNA, CDR2 YNFKEQ. The CDR3 sequence is 16 residues long.

The chain links TRBV28 to TRBJ2-3; 9 nucleotides agree with TRBD1. Germline V gene sequence: CDR1 MDHEN, CDR2 SYDVKM. Germline trimming cut 5 bases from V and 5 bases from J; bases unmatched to any gene: 2. This CDR3 contains 13 residues. The CDR3 DNA follows: TGTGCCAGCAGTCGGACAGGGGTAGATACGCAGTATTTT. This sequence encodes CASSRTGVDTQYF. The full variable domain, completed using reference TRBV28 and TRBJ2-3, is DVKVTQSSRYLVKRTGEKVFLECVQDMDHENMFWYRQDPGLGLRLIYFSYDVKMKEKGDIPEGYSVSREKKERFSLILESASTNQTSMYLCASSRTGVDTQYFGPGTRLTVL.

This clone was seen a few times. The chain uses TRBV30 and TRBJ2-7, with D possibly matching TRBD2 (6 bases). Trimming pared 3 bases from V and 0 bases from J, leaving 12 bases between. Germline V gene sequence: CDR1 GTSNPN, CDR2 SVGIG (reference sequence). The CDR3 loop spans 14 amino acids. The CDR3 loop is CAWSRRDRSYEQYF. CDR3 nucleotide sequence: TGTGCCTGGAGCAGGCGGGACCGCTCCTACGAGCAGTACTTC.

This clone was seen more than once but under ten times. The CDR3 DNA sequence: TGTGCCAGCAGCTTAGCTCTCCGGGGGAACTATGGCTACACCTTC. The encoded protein is CASSLALRGNYGYTF. The chain links TRBV7-9 to TRBJ1-2, with D perhaps matching TRBD1 (5 bases). This CDR3 is 15 amino acids long. The germline V and J ends were trimmed by 0 bases and 2 bases, with 10 bases remaining between them. Germline CDR1 is SEHNR and CDR2 is FQNEAQ (reference sequence).

This clone has just a few counts. The rearrangement links TRBV5-4 to TRBJ1-4; D remains unclear. Trimming removed 3 bases from V and 8 bases from J, with 14 bases in between. Per germline, CDR1 SGHNT and CDR2 YYREEE (reference sequence). The CDR3 has 14 amino acids. Written as DNA, the CDR3 is TGTGCCAGCAGCTCCCTGGGTAGCGAGGAAAAACTGTTTTTT. Its translation: CASSSLGSEEKLFF.

This clone was counted a few times. This chain connects TRBV18 to TRBJ1-1, with D uncertain. CDR1 KGHSH and CDR2 LQKENI come from the germline V gene. The CDR3 spans 13 residues. V shed 4 bases and J shed 3 bases, with 9 bases lying between them. CDR3 nucleotide sequence: TGTGCCAGCTCACGGTACAGCTACACTGAAGCTTTCTTT. Translation gives CASSRYSYTEAFF.

This clone was seen a few times. J is TRBJ1-1 and V is TRBV7-2; D uncertain. The CDR3 consists of 11 residues. Trimming shortened V by 1 base and J by 12 bases, and 9 bases separated the two germline ends. Germline assignment: CDR1 SGHTA and CDR2 FQGNSA. CDR3 protein: CASSLGRLPFF. The DNA for the CDR3 is TGTGCCAGCAGCTTAGGGCGGCTACCTTTCTTT.

This clone was found a few times. The chain joins TRBV27 to TRBJ1-4; D may be TRBD1 (6 bases). The V end lost 5 bases, the J end lost 3 bases, and 13 bases lay between the germline ends. CDR3 length: 15 amino acids. Germline V gives CDR1 MNHEY, CDR2 SMNVEV (reference sequence). For the CDR3, the DNA is TGTGCCAGCAGTCAACAGGGAAGGTCTAATGAAAAACTGTTTTTT. It translates to CASSQQGRSNEKLFF.

This clone was seen a few times. The V call is TRBV30, the J call TRBJ2-4; 7 bases line up with TRBD1. Trimming took 4 bases from V and 1 from J; bases not matched to a gene: 10. This CDR3 has 16 residues. Germline V gene sequence: CDR1 GTSNPN, CDR2 SVGIG (reference sequence). This CDR3 reads CAWTQDRTGAKNIQYF. In DNA form, the CDR3 reads TGTGCCTGGACCCAGGACAGGACCGGGGCCAAAAACATTCAGTACTTC.

The V gene is TRBV5-4, the J gene TRBJ2-2, with D perhaps matching TRBD1 (6 bases). CDR3 length equals 14 residues. Trimming shortened V by 4 bases and J by 6 bases, and 13 bases separated the two germline ends. CDR1 and CDR2 (germline): SGHNT, YYREEE (reference sequence). In DNA form, the CDR3 reads TGTGCCAGCAGCCCTGGGGGCTTTCCCGGGGAGCTGTTTTTT. Translating it yields CASSPGGFPGELFF. The full variable domain, in which reference TRBV5-4 and TRBJ2-2 provide the parts outside the CDR3, is ETGVTQSPTHLIKTRGQQVTLRCSSQSGHNTVSWYQQALGQGPQFIFQYYREEENGRGNFPPRFSGLQFPNYSSELNVNALELDDSALYLCASSPGGFPGELFFGEGSRLTVL.

This clone was seen a few times. The rearrangement joins TRBV6-6 to TRBJ2-7; 7 positions match TRBD2. The CDR3 is 15 amino acids. The germline CDR1 and CDR2 sequences are MNHNY and SVGAGI (reference sequence). With 6 bases clipped from V and 0 bases from J, the junction kept 8 bases outside the gene matches. As DNA, the CDR3 is TGTGCCAGCAGCCGGGAGCGGGACTACTCCTACGAGCAGTACGTC. The encoded protein is CASSRERDYSYEQYV.

V usage is TRBV30 and J usage is TRBJ1-2; D is perhaps TRBD1 (5 bases). Germline assignment: CDR1 GTSNPN and CDR2 SVGIG (reference sequence). Trimming cost V 0 bases and J 6 bases, with 17 bases left between them. This CDR3 is 15 amino acids long. CDR3 in amino acids: CAWSVDGGAPNGYTF. In DNA, the CDR3 is TGTGCCTGGAGTGTAGATGGCGGGGCGCCTAATGGCTACACCTTC.

This clone has a handful of counts. The rearrangement joins TRBV7-9 to TRBJ1-1, with 9 bases that match TRBD1. V was clipped by 2 bases and J by 4 bases; unmatched bases: 5. Germline V gene sequence: CDR1 SEHNR, CDR2 FQNEAQ (reference sequence). The CDR3 is made up of 15 amino acids. The CDR3 spells CASSLRGTGSTEAFF. CDR3 bases: TGTGCCAGCAGCTTACGTGGGACAGGGAGCACTGAAGCTTTCTTT. Together with reference TRBV7-9 and TRBJ1-1, the CDR3 gives the full variable domain: DTGVSQNPRHKITKRGQNVTFRCDPISEHNRLYWYRQTLGQGPEFLTYFQNEAQLEKSRLLSDRFSAERPKGSFSTLEIQRTEQGDSAMYLCASSLRGTGSTEAFFGQGTRLTVV.

This clone was found a few times. V is TRBV6-5 and J is TRBJ2-5, with D maybe TRBD1 (5 bases). The germline V and J ends were trimmed by 6 bases and 4 bases, with 12 bases remaining between them. The CDR3 length is 13 residues. The germline V gene encodes CDR1 MNHEY and CDR2 SVGAGI. CDR3 protein: CASSRVLGETQYF. The CDR3 DNA follows: TGTGCCAGCAGCAGGGTCTTGGGAGAGACCCAGTACTTC.

This chain uses TRBV9 with TRBJ2-3; tentatively, D is TRBD1 (6 bases). The germline V gene encodes CDR1 SGDLS and CDR2 YYNGEE. The V and J ends lost 0 bases and 3 bases respectively, with 11 bases between them. This CDR3 has 15 residues. The CDR3 DNA reads TGTGCCAGCAGCGTAGACCCTACAGGGACAGATACGCAGTATTTT. Translation: CASSVDPTGTDTQYF.